A selection of T cell receptor beta chains follows, all from one sample in a study of cytomegalovirus exposure and HLA in healthy donors. Using immunoSEQ multiplex PCR, the repertoire was profiled, and TCRdb retains in-frame clones only, with some absent. The table shows fewer than 200,000 clones, with roughly 84% occurring only once. The sample taken for sequencing was PBMCs. The receptors come from a man aged 18 to 30 in good health and CMV-seropositive. Each CDR3 is given with its conserved first and last residue. A D gene is named only where the DNA matches it firmly. The size entry is marked missing in some rows and otherwise reads once, few, many or a size class.

>TRBV6-1|.|.|TRBJ2-7
TGTGCCAGCAGTGATCCCCCACAGGGCCTAACCTACGAGCAGTACTTC
CASSDPPQGLTYEQYF
>TRBV6-1|.|.|TRBJ2-2
TGTGCCACCCATCCCAGGAACTCGAACACCGGGGAGCTGTTTTTT
CATHPRNSNTGELFF
>TRBV5-1|TRBD1|.|TRBJ2-7
TGCGCCAGCAGACTCCTGACGGGACAGGGTTTTATGCGGTCCCTCCACCCGCAGTACTTC
CASRLLTGQGFMRSLHPQYF
>TRBV5-6|.|.|TRBJ1-3
TGTGCCAGCAGCTTGGGAGAAGCTGGAAACACCATATATTTT
CASSLGEAGNTIYF
>TRBV15|TRBD2|.|TRBJ2-7
TGTGCCACCAGGTACGGGGGGACCTCCTACGAGCAGTACTTC
CATRYGGTSYEQYF
>TRBV7-9|.|.|TRBJ1-1
TGTGCCAGCAGCTTAGCTGCAGGGGTGAACACTGAAGCTTTCTTT
CASSLAAGVNTEAFF
>TRBV6-5|.|.|TRBJ2-1
TGTGCCAGCAGTCCCCGGGGGATAGTTGACAATGAGCAGTTCTTC
CASSPRGIVDNEQFF
>TRBV5-1|.|.|TRBJ2-1
TGCGCCAGCAGCTTTCAGGATAAGTCCGATGAGCAGTTCTTC
CASSFQDKSDEQFF
>TRBV27|TRBD1|.|TRBJ2-1
TGTGCCAGCAGCAACACCGGGACAGGGGGCGGGAATGAGCAGTTCTTC
CASSNTGTGGGNEQFF
>TRBV4-2|.|.|TRBJ2-2
TGTGCCAGCAGCCAAGATCCACAGTCCGCCGGGGAGCTGTTTTTT
CASSQDPQSAGELFF
>TRBV6-5|.|.|TRBJ2-4
TGTGCCAGCAGTTCCGACGGAACAAACAGTCAGTACTTC
CASSSDGTNSQYF
>TRBV7-3|TRBD2|few|TRBJ2-2
TGTGCCAGCAGCTTAACGGGAGGGGCGAGCCCCGAAGGGACCGGGGAGCTGTTTTTT
CASSLTGGASPEGTGELFF
>TRBV18|.|few|TRBJ1-2
TGTGCCAGCTCACCGGACAAGGCTTATGGCTACACCTTC
CASSPDKAYGYTF
>TRBV4-2|TRBD1|.|TRBJ1-3
TGTGCCAGCAGCCAGGACAGGTCCTCTGGAAACACCATATATTTT
CASSQDRSSGNTIYF
>TRBV11-2|TRBD1|.|TRBJ2-5
TGTGCCAGCAGCTGGGCGGGACAGGTGGGAGGTGAGCAGTACTTC
CASSWAGQVGGEQYF
>TRBV4-3|TRBD2|.|TRBJ2-1
TGCGCCAGCAGCCAAGAGGCGGGGGGGCCACATGAGCAGTTCTTC
CASSQEAGGPHEQFF
>TRBV7-8|TRBD2|.|TRBJ2-1
TGTGCCAGCAGCTTCGACAGAGCGGGGGGGCGATACAATGAGCAGTTCTTC
CASSFDRAGGRYNEQFF
>TRBV19|.|.|TRBJ2-7
TGTGCCAGTAGTACGTGGGACACTAGCTACGAGCAGTACTTC
CASSTWDTSYEQYF
>TRBV29-1|.|.|TRBJ1-1
TGCAGCGTTGAAGGGTTCGGGGGGTCGGAAACTGAAGCTTTCTTT
CSVEGFGGSETEAFF
>TRBV5-1|.|.|TRBJ1-5
TGCGCCAGCAGCTTGGGGGACAACAATCAGCCCCAGCATTTT
CASSLGDNNQPQHF
>TRBV5-6|TRBD1|.|TRBJ1-2
TGTGCCAGCAGCTTGCAGGGGGCATGGTATGGCTACACCTTC
CASSLQGAWYGYTF
>TRBV29-1|.|.|TRBJ2-3
TGCAGCGTTGTTCGAGATACGCAGTATTTT
CSVVRDTQYF
>TRBV6-5|TRBD1|.|TRBJ2-5
TGTGCCAGCAGCTCCGGGACAGGGATGGAGACCCAGTACTTC
CASSSGTGMETQYF
>TRBV6-1|.|.|TRBJ2-7
TGTGCCAGCAGTGAATGGGTAGGGGCGAACTACGAGCAGTACTTC
CASSEWVGANYEQYF
>TRBV10-3|.|.|TRBJ2-2
TGTGCCATCAGCGGGGTTGGTGGCTCCGGGGAGCTGTTTTTT
CAISGVGGSGELFF
>TRBV5-1|.|.|TRBJ1-2
TGCGCCAGCAGCTTGGTATCTGGACAACTCTGGGACTATGGCTACACCTTC
CASSLVSGQLWDYGYTF
>TRBV19|.|.|TRBJ2-1
TGTGCCAGTAGGGGGGCAGGGGTTTTTGCTGAGCAGTTCTTC
CASRGAGVFAEQFF
>TRBV27|.|.|TRBJ2-6
TGTGCCAGCGGGCTCTCTGGGGCCAACGTCCTGACTTTC
CASGLSGANVLTF
>TRBV7-6|TRBD1|.|TRBJ2-1
TGTGCCAGCAGCTTGACAGGGGGCAATGAGCAGTTCTTC
CASSLTGGNEQFF
>TRBV11-2|TRBD1|few|TRBJ2-2
TGTGCCAGCAGCTTAGAGGGGACAGAACTTAACACCGGGGAGCTGTTTTTT
CASSLEGTELNTGELFF
>TRBV30|TRBD2|.|TRBJ2-2
TGTGCCTGGAGGGGGGGACTAGCAATCCCCGGGGAGCTGTTTTTT
CAWRGGLAIPGELFF
>TRBV18|TRBD1|.|TRBJ2-1
TGTGCCAGCTCACGCGGGACAGGGTTGGATGAGCAGTTCTTC
CASSRGTGLDEQFF
>TRBV7-3|.|.|TRBJ2-6
TGTGCCAGCAGCTTAACCCCCGAGGGCTTTTCTGGGGCCAACGTCCTGACTTTC
CASSLTPEGFSGANVLTF
>TRBV5-6|TRBD1|.|TRBJ2-7
TGTGCCAGCAGCTACCGGACAGGGGAGCCTTACGAGCAGTACTTC
CASSYRTGEPYEQYF
>TRBV11-2|.|.|TRBJ2-6
TGTGCCAGCAGCTTACAGGGATCTGGGGCCAACGTCCTGACTTTC
CASSLQGSGANVLTF
>TRBV10-2|TRBD1|.|TRBJ2-7
TGCGCCAGCAGTGGGATATGGACAGGGGGCTACGAGCAGTACTTC
CASSGIWTGGYEQYF
>TRBV6-8|.|few|TRBJ1-1
TGTGCCAGCAGTCAATCCCGGGGGGCAGGCACTGAAGCTTTCTTT
CASSQSRGAGTEAFF
>TRBV27|.|.|TRBJ1-5
TGTGCCAGCTCAGAGGGAAATAGCAATCAGCCCCAGCATTTT
CASSEGNSNQPQHF
>TRBV9|TRBD1|.|TRBJ2-7
TGTGCCAGCAGCGGGGACAGGGGGCGTGATTCGGACGAGCAGTACTTC
CASSGDRGRDSDEQYF
>TRBV6-5|TRBD1|.|TRBJ2-1
TGTGCCAGCAGTTACCCGGGACAGGGGATCCATGAGCAGTTCTTC
CASSYPGQGIHEQFF
>TRBV4-1|TRBD2|.|TRBJ2-1
TGCGCCACCACCGGGGGGACCGGCACTTACAATGAGCAGTTCTTC
CATTGGTGTYNEQFF
>TRBV15|.|.|TRBJ1-5
TGTGCCACCAGTCTAGGGGGCAATCAGCCCCAGCATTTT
CATSLGGNQPQHF
>TRBV6-5|.|.|TRBJ2-1
TGTGCCAGCAGTTACCCCGGGGGTGCCGAGCAGTTCTTC
CASSYPGGAEQFF
>TRBV18|.|.|TRBJ2-1
TGTGCCAGCTCACTCGCAGGGAATTACTACAATGAGCAGTTCTTC
CASSLAGNYYNEQFF
>TRBV9|TRBD2|.|TRBJ2-2
TGTGCCAGCAGCGTAGAAGGGGCGGGGGGGCCGAACACCGGGGAGCTGTTTTTT
CASSVEGAGGPNTGELFF
>TRBV11-2|TRBD1|.|TRBJ2-7
TGTGCCAGCAGCTTAGAACAGGGGGGAACCTACGAGCAGTACTTC
CASSLEQGGTYEQYF
>TRBV4-3|.|once|TRBJ2-1
TGCGCCAGCAGCCTGGGACTTCCCTCCCACAATGAGCAGTTCTTC
CASSLGLPSHNEQFF
>TRBV4-2|TRBD1|.|TRBJ2-7
TGTGCCAGCAGCAGGACAGGGGACCTCTCCTACGAGCAGTACTTC
CASSRTGDLSYEQYF
>TRBV15|TRBD1|.|TRBJ1-4
TGTGCCACCAGCAGTGGAGGGGGCCCGAATAAAAAACTGTTTTTT
CATSSGGGPNKKLFF
>TRBV28|.|.|TRBJ1-2
TGTGCCAGCAGTCCGCGACAGGCACTGGGTGGCTACACCTTC
CASSPRQALGGYTF
>TRBV7-2|TRBD1|.|TRBJ1-1
TGTGCCAGCAGACCTCAGGGGGCGTCGGCTGAAGCTTTCTTT
CASRPQGASAEAFF